This T cell receptor (beta chain) came from a study of cytomegalovirus exposure and HLA in healthy donors. The CDR3 sequence is 15 residues long. Looked up from germline, CDR1 is LNHNV and CDR2 is YYDKDF (reference sequence). Trimming pared 0 bases from V and 5 bases from J, leaving 10 bases between. With regard to this clone: Its antigen remains unidentified.

Findings and limits, study-wide: Immune exposure information available was restricted to CMV serostatus.

PCR amplification relied on 60 Vbeta primers (plus 13 Jbeta primers). Per the study methods: A later analysis counted some 87 million unique TCR beta chains, some 11 million shared. This table comes from immunoSEQ multiplex PCR, and its TCRdb copy is limited to in-frame clones, with some not included. V, J and clone size derive from that table, while D and trimming were established from the DNA sequence. This sample's table reports 130,000 or so clones. All the people who gave samples were healthy bone marrow donors. The chain recombines TRBV15 with TRBJ1-4; unclear D gene. The TCR was taken from an older woman in good health and CMV-seronegative. Sample: PBMCs. CDR3 in DNA: TGTGCCACCAGCAGAGATGGACTGGGAAATGAAAAACTGTTTTTT. Translation: CATSRDGLGNEKLFF. The full variable domain, its missing parts supplied by reference TRBV15 and TRBJ1-4, is DAMVIQNPRYQVTQFGKPVTLSCSQTLNHNVMYWYQQKSSQAPKLLFHYYDKDFNNEADTPDNFQSRRPNTSFCFLDIRSPGLGDTAMYLCATSRDGLGNEKLFFGSGTQLSVL.